This T cell receptor beta chain came from a study of blood T cell repertoires in COVID-19. In the study overall: Whether acute or convalescent, the COVID-19 samples came from the United States, Italy and Spain. Sources were T cells, B-cell-depleted T cells, or PBMCs; the material itself was cDNA or gDNA.

As handled by the study authors: Cell counts per sample came from amplifying reference gene primers. TCRdb's copy holds only in-frame clones and misses some; the assay was immunoSEQ multiplex PCR. V and J calls and clone size are those listed in that table; D and trimming were worked out from the DNA. The data hold 150,000 to 190,000 clones, with around 91% observed a single time. This CDR3 has 17 residues. Germline V gene sequence: CDR1 SGDLS, CDR2 YYNGEE. The trim removed 2 bases at V and 2 bases at J, leaving 5 bases unmatched. Source material: peripheral blood. The TCR comes from a woman aged 40 to 55 with acute or convalescent COVID-19. This rearrangement joins TRBV9 to TRBJ2-3; 13 nucleotides align to TRBD2. The DNA of the CDR3 is TGTGCCAGCAGCGTGCAAACTAGCGGGGGGGTCACAGATACGCAGTATTTT. This codes for CASSVQTSGGVTDTQYF.